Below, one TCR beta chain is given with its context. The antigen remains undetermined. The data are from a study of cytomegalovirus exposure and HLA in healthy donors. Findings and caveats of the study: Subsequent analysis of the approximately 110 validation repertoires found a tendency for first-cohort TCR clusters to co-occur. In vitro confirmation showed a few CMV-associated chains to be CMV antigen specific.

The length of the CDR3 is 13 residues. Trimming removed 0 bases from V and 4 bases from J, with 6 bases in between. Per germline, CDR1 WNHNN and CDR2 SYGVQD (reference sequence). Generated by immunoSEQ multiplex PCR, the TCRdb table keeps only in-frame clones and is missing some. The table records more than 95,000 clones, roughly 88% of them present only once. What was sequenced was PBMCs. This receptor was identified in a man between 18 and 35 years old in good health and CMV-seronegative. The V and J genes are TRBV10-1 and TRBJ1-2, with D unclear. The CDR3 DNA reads TGCGCCAGCAGTGAGTCGGCAGGCTATGGCTACACCTTC. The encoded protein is CASSESAGYGYTF.